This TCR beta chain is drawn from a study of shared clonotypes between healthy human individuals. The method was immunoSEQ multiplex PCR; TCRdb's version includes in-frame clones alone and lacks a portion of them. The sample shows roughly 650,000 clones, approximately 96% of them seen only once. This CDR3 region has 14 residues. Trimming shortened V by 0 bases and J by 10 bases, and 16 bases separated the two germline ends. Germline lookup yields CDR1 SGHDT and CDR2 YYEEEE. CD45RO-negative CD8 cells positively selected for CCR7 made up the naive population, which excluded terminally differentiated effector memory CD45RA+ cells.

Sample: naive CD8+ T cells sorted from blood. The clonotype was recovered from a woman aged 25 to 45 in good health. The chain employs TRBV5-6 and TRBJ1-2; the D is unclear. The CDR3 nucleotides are TGTGCCAGCAGCTTGGAGCCTGGTTTTGATGACTACACCTTC. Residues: CASSLEPGFDDYTF.